This TCR beta chain was observed in a study of response to subunit inactivated influenza vaccine. Findings and limits, study-wide: The study's authors posited that every seasonal influenza vaccination enlists few new T cells.

On this clonotype itself: Its antigen is not known.

The V and J ends lost 3 bases and 2 bases respectively, with 10 bases between them. CDR3 length equals 15 residues. TCRdb ran MiXCR on the RT-PCR reads and lists one entry per CDR3 protein. The repertoire holds roughly 500,000 distinct CDR3 sequences, with 25% as singletons. The sample was CD4+ T cells sorted from PBMCs, taken around 5 days after vaccination. The V call is TRBV12-3 or TRBV12-4, the J call TRBJ2-2; D gene unclear. This clonotype originated in a man aged 50-60 years who received an inactivated influenza vaccine. CDR3 DNA sequence: TGTGCCAGCAGTTTTTATGAGCCTAACACCGGGGAGCTGTTTTTT. Amino acids: CASSFYEPNTGELFF.